The 25 T cell receptor beta chains given below trace back to one sample, sequenced in a study of post-analysis software for immune sequencing data (dated by TCRdb to about 2015). These receptors' antigens are unknown. The research as a whole found: Patients showed significantly higher frequencies than controls for a handful of TRBV segments, among them TRBV5-6, TRBV5-1 and TRBV20-1.

The library was built by means of PCR. Sequencer: Illumina HiSeq 2500. To reduce PCR and sequencing biases, unique molecular identifiers were incorporated into the TCR beta cDNA libraries. TCRdb reanalyzed the raw reads on its own, using fastp at Q25 for trimming and MiXCR for clone calling, and kept in-frame beta chains. Each entry merges the rows of one CDR3 protein and shows their most common DNA and genes. A total of roughly 670,000 distinct CDR3 sequences appear in this sample, approximately 59% of them only once. The ten most abundant clones make up approximately 10% of the sample. Sequenced: blood. The source is a girl aged 2 to 10 with multiple sclerosis.

This clonotype was detected only a few times. V gene TRBV20-1 combines with J gene TRBJ1-5; 7 bases are shared with TRBD1. The CDR3 sequence is 13 residues long. Germline lookup yields CDR1 DFQATT and CDR2 SNEGSKA (reference sequence). After removal of 6 bases from V and 7 bases from J, the junction contained 9 bases not matched to a gene. The DNA for the CDR3 is TGCAGTGCGCAGACAGGGAAGGACCAGCCCCAGCATTTT. Amino acids: CSAQTGKDQPQHF.

V and J are TRBV12-3 or TRBV12-4 and TRBJ2-1; 7 bases agree with TRBD1. The CDR3 loop spans 16 amino acids. Unmatched junction bases numbered 11, after V lost 6 bases and J lost 3 bases. CDR3 loop: CASSPTPGTVYNEQFF. The CDR3 coding sequence is TGTGCCAGCAGCCCGACTCCCGGGACAGTCTACAATGAGCAGTTCTTC.

The chain joins TRBV7-6 to TRBJ2-1; the D is unclear. V was clipped by 1 base and J by 0 bases, with 10 bases between them. Germline values: CDR1 SGHVS, CDR2 FNYEAQ. CDR3 length equals 16 residues. CDR3 DNA sequence: TGTGCCAGCAGCTTAGGAACAGCAAGCTCCTACAATGAGCAGTTCTTC. Its translation is CASSLGTASSYNEQFF. Full variable domain (remainder filled in from reference TRBV7-6 and TRBJ2-1): GAGVSQSPRYKVTKRGQDVALRCDPISGHVSLYWYRQALGQGPEFLTYFNYEAQQDKSGLPNDRFSAERPEGSISTLTIQRTEQRDSAMYRCASSLGTASSYNEQFFGPGTRLTVL.

On this clonotype: Germline and junction disagree at one end, which may indicate a read error. The V gene is TRBV4-3, the J gene TRBJ1-4, with D possibly TRBD1 on 5 matching bases. The V gene's germline CDR1 is LGHNA and CDR2 YSLEER. This CDR3 spans 15 amino acids. CDR3 sequence (DNA): TGCGCCGGCAGCCAAGGGACGGAGGCTAATGAAAAACTGTTTTTT. Amino acid sequence: CAGSQGTEANEKLFF.

Only a few counts were recorded for this clonotype. The rearrangement links TRBV29-1 to TRBJ2-3; D is tentatively TRBD1 or TRBD2 (5 bases each). Trimming took off 6 bases at V and 4 bases at J, with 17 bases between the two ends. In germline, CDR1 is SQVTM, CDR2 ANQGSEA. CDR3 length: 14 amino acids. DNA for the CDR3: TGCAGCGTAAGAGGGGTCGGTCCTGCAGATACGCAGTATTTT. This gives the protein CSVRGVGPADTQYF.

V and J are TRBV12-3 or TRBV12-4 and TRBJ2-5; 14 bases agree with TRBD2. The CDR3 loop spans 17 amino acids. The V gene end was trimmed by 4 bases and the J gene end by 4 bases; junction bases not matched to a gene: 8. The CDR3 region has the DNA TGTGCCAGCAGTTCGACTAGCGGGGGGGCCATTGGAGAGACCCAGTACTTC. It yields the protein CASSSTSGGAIGETQYF.

The V gene is TRBV7-9, the J gene TRBJ2-3; D gene unclear. The CDR3 length is 15 residues. Trimming cost V 3 bases and J 0 bases, with 10 bases left between them. Germline CDR1 SEHNR, CDR2 FQNEAQ (reference sequence). In DNA, the CDR3 is TGTGCCAGCAGCTTTGACGGTGGTAGCACAGATACGCAGTATTTT. Translated: CASSFDGGSTDTQYF.

The chain employs TRBV20-1 and TRBJ2-5; D is ambiguous. Trimming pared 8 bases from V and 1 base from J, leaving 14 bases between. The CDR3 consists of 13 residues. CDR1 is DFQATT and CDR2 is SNEGSKA in the germline V gene (reference sequence). CDR3 in amino acids: CSTADFGQETQYF. CDR3 in DNA: TGCAGTACGGCCGACTTTGGCCAAGAGACCCAGTACTTC.

CDR3 nucleotide sequence: TGTGCCAGCAGGTCACAGAGCCGGGGATCACCCCTCCACTTT. Its protein product is CASRSQSRGSPLHF. The chain links TRBV7-9 to TRBJ1-6, with unresolved D. CDR1 is SEHNR, CDR2 FQNEAQ, per germline (reference sequence). CDR3 length: 14 residues. Trimming took off 6 bases at V and 10 bases at J, with 16 bases between the two ends.

The CDR3 bases are TGCAGTGCTAGAGTCCCCGGGACAGAGCAGTTCTTC. It encodes CSARVPGTEQFF. The gene calls are TRBV20-1 and TRBJ2-1; tentatively, D is TRBD1 (6 bases). The CDR3 length is 12 residues. V was pared by 1 base and J by 10 bases, with 11 bases between. Germline V gives CDR1 DFQATT, CDR2 SNEGSKA (reference sequence).

The genes are TRBV25-1 and TRBJ1-1; D uncertain. The CDR3 has 14 residues. CDR1 MGHDK and CDR2 SYGVNS come from the germline V gene. V lost 6 bases to trimming and J lost 0 bases, with 11 bases between them. CDR3 DNA: TGTGCCAGCAGAACCGGGAGGATGAACACTGAAGCTTTCTTT. Its protein product is CASRTGRMNTEAFF. Looking up the rest from reference TRBV25-1 and TRBJ1-1 gives the full variable domain: EADIYQTPRYLVIGTGKKITLECSQTMGHDKMYWYQQDPGMELHLIHYSYGVNSTEKGDLSSESTVSRIRTEHFPLTLESARPSHTSQYLCASRTGRMNTEAFFGQGTRLTVV.

This chain connects TRBV29-1 to TRBJ2-1, with D unclear. Between the trimmed V and J ends, which lost 3 bases and 8 bases, there was a span of 17 bases. Germline V lookup: CDR1 SQVTM, CDR2 ANQGSEA. The CDR3 is made up of 14 amino acids. CDR3 nucleotide sequence: TGCAGCGTTGACGGGCTACGTAAGAGCGATGAGCAGTTCTTC. Translating it yields CSVDGLRKSDEQFF.

The count of this clonotype is one. The chain links TRBV6-5 to TRBJ1-2; no reliable D call. The CDR3 is 16 amino acids. The germline CDR1 and CDR2 sequences are MNHEY and SVGAGI. Trimming removed 8 bases from V and 2 bases from J, with 21 bases in between. CDR3 protein: CASRHADGGENYGYTF. The CDR3, as DNA: TGTGCCAGCCGTCACGCGGACGGAGGCGAGAACTATGGCTACACCTTC.

The chain links TRBV5-1 to TRBJ1-1; weak D call: TRBD1 (6 bases). Trimming stripped 7 bases from V and 4 bases from J, with 17 bases between. In germline, CDR1 is SGHRS, CDR2 YFSETQ. The CDR3 has 14 amino acids. The CDR3 sequence is CASSAGARGTEAFF. The CDR3 DNA sequence: TGCGCCAGCTCGGCGGGGGCTCGGGGCACTGAAGCTTTCTTT. Looking up the rest from reference TRBV5-1 and TRBJ1-1 gives the full variable domain: KAGVTQTPRYLIKTRGQQVTLSCSPISGHRSVSWYQQTPGQGLQFLFEYFSETQRNKGNFPGRFSGRQFSNSRSEMNVSTLELGDSALYLCASSAGARGTEAFFGQGTRLTVV.

The DNA of the CDR3 is TGCAGTGCTGGGCGGACTAGCGGGGGCAGGGCAGAGACCCAGTACTTC. It specifies CSAGRTSGGRAETQYF. The V and J genes are TRBV20-1 and TRBJ2-7; 13 bases match TRBD2. The assigned J gene may be wrong: the sequence end matches TRBJ2-5 better. Germline-derived CDR1 and CDR2 are DFQATT and SNEGSKA (reference sequence). This CDR3 is 16 amino acids long.

The V gene is TRBV20-1, the J gene TRBJ2-5; D may be TRBD1 or TRBD2 (5 bases each). Germline values: CDR1 DFQATT, CDR2 SNEGSKA (reference sequence). V shed 1 base and J shed 5 bases, with 14 bases lying between them. CDR3 size: 14 residues. DNA of the CDR3: TGCAGTGCTAGAGTTTGGGGGACCGTTGAGACCCAGTACTTC. As protein: CSARVWGTVETQYF.

As for this clonotype: At one boundary the junction diverges from the germline segment, which might be a read error. V usage is TRBV12-3 or TRBV12-4 and J usage is TRBJ1-1, with D possibly matching TRBD1 (5 bases). This CDR3 region has 17 residues. CDR3 in amino acids: CASSLVGLGPQNTEDFF. The CDR3 DNA is TGTGCCAGCAGTTTAGTGGGTTTGGGGCCTCAGAACACTGAAGATTTCTTT.

This clonotype was seen more than once but under ten times. In nucleotides, the CDR3 is TGCAGCGTTGGCAGGGGGCCGGGCTACACCTTC. Protein: CSVGRGPGYTF. The rearrangement links TRBV29-1 to TRBJ1-2; 8 positions match TRBD1. With V trimmed by 4 bases and J by 8 bases, 3 bases remained unmatched. This CDR3 comprises 11 residues. The germline gives CDR1 SQVTM, CDR2 ANQGSEA.

The chain joins TRBV30 to TRBJ1-2; 8 nucleotides line up with TRBD1. From germline, CDR1 is GTSNPN and CDR2 SVGIG (reference sequence). Germline trimming cut 0 bases from V and 6 bases from J; bases unmatched to any gene: 3. The CDR3 covers 13 residues. This CDR3 reads CAWSVGQGHGYTF. In nucleotides, the CDR3 is TGTGCCTGGAGTGTAGGACAGGGTCATGGCTACACCTTC.

V and J are TRBV4-1 and TRBJ1-2; tentative D call: TRBD1 (5 bases). Germline CDR1 and CDR2: MGHRA and YSYEKL. The V gene lost 2 bases and the J gene lost 8 bases, with 21 bases spanning the gap. The CDR3 covers 16 residues. CDR3 in DNA: TGCGCCAGCAGCCAATCAAAAACTGCCACAGGAGCGGGCTACACCTTC. Its protein is CASSQSKTATGAGYTF.

The chain couples TRBV7-3 to TRBJ2-6; either TRBD1 or TRBD2 may supply D (5 bases each). V lost 2 bases and J lost 10, with 15 bases in between. CDR3 size: 15 residues. CDR1 SGHTA and CDR2 FQGTGA come from the germline V gene. The DNA of the CDR3 is TGTGCCAGCAGCTTAGTTGAGGGGCCGCTAAACGTCCTGACTTTC. Its translation: CASSLVEGPLNVLTF. Full variable domain (missing parts from reference TRBV7-3 and TRBJ2-6): GAGVSQTPSNKVTEKGKYVELRCDPISGHTALYWYRQSLGQGPEFLIYFQGTGAADDSGLPNDRFFAVRPEGSVSTLKIQRTERGDSAVYLCASSLVEGPLNVLTFGAGSRLTVL.

V usage is TRBV7-2 and J usage is TRBJ2-3; TRBD1 matches at 8 bases. The CDR3 consists of 15 residues. The V gene end was trimmed by 7 bases and the J gene end by 1 base; junction bases not matched to a gene: 7. Germline loops: CDR1 SGHTA, CDR2 FQGNSA. CDR3 in amino acids: CASTPQGARTDTQYF. CDR3 coding DNA: TGTGCCAGCACCCCCCAGGGGGCGCGCACAGATACGCAGTATTTT.

The rearrangement uses TRBV6-2 or TRBV6-3 and TRBJ2-1; D perhaps matches TRBD2 (7 bases). The CDR3 runs 15 residues. Germline CDR1 reads MNHEY; CDR2 reads SVGEGT. V lost 2 bases and J 5 bases, leaving 13 bases between the germline ends. CDR3 amino acids: CASSYGGAGDNEQFF. Here the CDR3 DNA reads TGTGCCAGCAGTTACGGGGGGGCCGGAGACAATGAGCAGTTCTTC.

This chain joins TRBV12-3 or TRBV12-4 and TRBJ2-1; 8 positions match TRBD2. V shed 5 bases and J 3 bases; nucleotides not matched to a gene: 9. The CDR3 is 16 amino acids. The DNA of the CDR3 is TGTGCCAGCAGTACCGGCACTAGCGGTTACTACAATGAGCAGTTCTTC. It translates to CASSTGTSGYYNEQFF.

This sequence joins TRBV5-1 and TRBJ2-1; tentatively, D is TRBD1 or TRBD2 (9 bases each). V was clipped by 5 bases and J by 9 bases, with 36 bases between them. In germline, CDR1 is SGHRS, CDR2 YFSETQ. The CDR3 totals 20 residues. The CDR3 DNA reads TGCGCCAGCAGGGGACAGGGTCAGGTAGCGGGGGCCGAACATCATCGTGAGCAGTTCTTC. Its protein product is CASRGQGQVAGAEHHREQFF.